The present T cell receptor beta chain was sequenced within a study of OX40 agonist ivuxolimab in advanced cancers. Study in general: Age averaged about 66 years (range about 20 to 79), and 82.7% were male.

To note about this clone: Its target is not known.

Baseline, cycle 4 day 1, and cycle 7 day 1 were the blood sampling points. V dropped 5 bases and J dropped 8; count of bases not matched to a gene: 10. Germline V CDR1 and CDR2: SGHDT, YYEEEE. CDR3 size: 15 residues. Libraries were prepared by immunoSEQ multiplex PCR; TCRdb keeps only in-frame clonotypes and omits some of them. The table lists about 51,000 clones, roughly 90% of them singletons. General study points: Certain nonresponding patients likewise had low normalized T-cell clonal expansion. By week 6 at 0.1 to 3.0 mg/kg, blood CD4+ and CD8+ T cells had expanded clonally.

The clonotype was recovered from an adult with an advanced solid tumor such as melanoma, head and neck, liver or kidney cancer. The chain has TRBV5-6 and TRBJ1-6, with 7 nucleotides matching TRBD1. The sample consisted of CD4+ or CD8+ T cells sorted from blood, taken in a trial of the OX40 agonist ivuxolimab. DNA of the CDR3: TGTGCCAGCAGAAAAGGGACAGTGACCGATTCACCCCTCCACTTT. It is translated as CASRKGTVTDSPLHF. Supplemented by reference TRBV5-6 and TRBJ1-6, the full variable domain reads DAGVTQSPTHLIKTRGQQVTLRCSPKSGHDTVSWYQQALGQGPQFIFQYYEEEERQRGNFPDRFSGHQFPNYSSELNVNALLLGDSALYLCASRKGTVTDSPLHFGNGTRLTVT.